A single sample is the source of the 15 T cell receptor beta chains below, sequenced in a study of cytomegalovirus exposure and HLA in healthy donors. The PCR employed 60 Vbeta primers together with 13 Jbeta primers. Generated by immunoSEQ multiplex PCR, the TCRdb table keeps only in-frame clones and is missing some. The sample lists approximately 100,000 clones, roughly 63% seen once, with about 5.7% in the top ten. Sequencing used PBMCs. These receptors all come from an older woman in good health and CMV-seropositive.

This clone occurred a few times. The V gene is TRBV7-2, the J gene TRBJ2-3; possible D gene TRBD2, 7 bases. The CDR3 consists of 12 residues. The germline V gene encodes CDR1 SGHTA and CDR2 FQGNSA. The V end was cut by 5 bases, the J end by 14 bases, with 17 bases between. CDR3 nucleotides: TGTGCCAGCAGCCCGACAGTGGGAGGGGGGTATTTT. This encodes CASSPTVGGGYF.

V usage is TRBV7-2 and J usage is TRBJ2-7; D is unclear. This CDR3 contains 14 residues. Germline V gene lookup returns CDR1 SGHTA and CDR2 FQGNSA. V was clipped by 1 base and J by 0 bases, with 7 bases between them. In DNA, the CDR3 is TGTGCCAGCAGCTTAGGCCTTAGCTCCTACGAGCAGTACTTC. It encodes CASSLGLSSYEQYF.

V and J are TRBV19 and TRBJ2-7; 8 bases agree with TRBD2. With V trimmed by 4 bases and J by 5 bases, 7 bases remained unmatched. CDR3 length: 14 amino acids. Germline-derived CDR1 and CDR2 are LNHDA and SQIVND (reference sequence). The DNA for the CDR3 is TGTGCCAGTAGTAGGGGGACTAGTTTTCACGAGCAGTACTTC. Translated, it gives CASSRGTSFHEQYF.

The V and J genes are TRBV2 and TRBJ2-7; 8 bases are shared with TRBD2. This CDR3 is built from 13 residues. CDR1 is SNHLY, CDR2 FYNNEI, per germline. V trimming: 10 bases; J trimming: 3 bases; junction bases outside the gene matches: 8. CDR3 loop: CAMFSGGSYEQYF. DNA for the CDR3: TGTGCCATGTTCAGCGGGGGAAGCTACGAGCAGTACTTC. Full variable domain (outside the CDR3, taken from reference TRBV2 and TRBJ2-7): EPEVTQTPSHQVTQMGQEVILRCVPISNHLYFYWYRQILGQKVEFLVSFYNNEISEKSEIFDDQFSVERPDGSNFTLKIRSTKLEDSAMYFCAMFSGGSYEQYFGPGTRLTVT.

The gene calls are TRBV6-1 and TRBJ1-5; tentatively, D is TRBD1 (6 bases). The germline CDR1 and CDR2 sequences are MNHNS and SASEGT. The length of the CDR3 is 15 residues. The V end was cut by 7 bases, the J end by 4 bases, with 17 bases between. CDR3 sequence: CASKGELTGNQPQHF. The CDR3, as DNA: TGTGCCAGCAAAGGAGAACTAACAGGGAATCAGCCCCAGCATTTT.

The V gene is TRBV6-1, the J gene TRBJ2-3; possibly TRBD1 for D (5 bases). The CDR3 covers 12 residues. Germline CDR1 is MNHNS and CDR2 is SASEGT. V was cut by 4 bases and J by 5 bases, with 7 bases left in between. The CDR3 sequence is CASSVDRDTQYF. CDR3 DNA: TGTGCCAGCAGTGTTGACAGAGATACGCAGTATTTT.

There are a few counts of this clone. V is TRBV6-6 and J is TRBJ1-6; 8 nucleotides agree with TRBD1. Germline V gene data show CDR1 as MNHNY and CDR2 as SVGAGI (reference sequence). V was clipped by 10 bases and J by 5 bases; unmatched bases: 4. This CDR3 comprises 13 residues. CDR3 coding DNA: TGTGCCACTAAGGACAGGGATAATTCACCCCTCCACTTT. Encoded protein: CATKDRDNSPLHF.

The genes are TRBV7-2 and TRBJ1-5; 8 bases match TRBD1. With 0 bases clipped from V and 1 base from J, the junction kept 5 bases outside the gene matches. Looked up from germline, CDR1 is SGHTA and CDR2 is FQGNSA. The CDR3 has 17 residues. CDR3 loop: CASSLAQGAVSNQPQHF. DNA for the CDR3: TGTGCCAGCAGCTTAGCTCAGGGGGCTGTGAGCAATCAGCCCCAGCATTTT.

The chain joins TRBV10-3 to TRBJ2-5; D perhaps matches TRBD1 (6 bases). CDR1 ENHRY and CDR2 SYGVKD come from the germline V gene. The CDR3 contains 14 residues. The germline V and J ends were trimmed by 10 bases and 1 base, with 16 bases remaining between them. This chain's CDR3 is CATWVGAPQETQYF. CDR3 sequence (DNA): TGTGCCACCTGGGTGGGGGCGCCCCAAGAGACCCAGTACTTC.

This clone turned up a few times. The chain is built from TRBV6-6 and TRBJ1-3; D call uncertain. Per germline, CDR1 MNHNY and CDR2 SVGAGI (reference sequence). CDR3 length: 15 amino acids. With 7 bases removed from V and 0 bases from J, the gap between germline ends came to 13 bases. The CDR3 coding sequence is TGTGCCAGCAACGGACCCGGGATCTCTGGAAACACCATATATTTT. Residues: CASNGPGISGNTIYF.

A few counts support this clone. The chain employs TRBV2 and TRBJ2-1; D is perhaps TRBD2 (5 bases). The germline CDR1 and CDR2 sequences are SNHLY and FYNNEI. CDR3 length: 15 residues. Deletions cut 4 bases from V and 1 base from J, with 11 bases between. The CDR3 reads CASSGISGSYNEQFF. The CDR3 nucleotides read TGTGCCAGCAGTGGTATAAGCGGATCCTACAATGAGCAGTTCTTC.

CDR3 nucleotide sequence: TGCGCCAGCAGCTTGTCGCGGGGGGATCAAGAGACCCAGTACTTC. Translating it yields CASSLSRGDQETQYF. The rearrangement links TRBV5-1 to TRBJ2-5, with 8 bases aligning to TRBD2. Unmatched junction bases numbered 4, after V lost 1 base and J lost 2 bases. From germline, CDR1 is SGHRS and CDR2 YFSETQ. The CDR3 covers 15 residues. The entire variable domain, with the rest obtained from reference TRBV5-1 and TRBJ2-5, is as follows: KAGVTQTPRYLIKTRGQQVTLSCSPISGHRSVSWYQQTPGQGLQFLFEYFSETQRNKGNFPGRFSGRQFSNSRSEMNVSTLELGDSALYLCASSLSRGDQETQYFGPGTRLLVL.

This chain joins TRBV27 and TRBJ2-2; D remains ambiguous. V lost 7 bases and J 1 base, leaving 4 bases between the germline ends. The CDR3 contains 12 residues. Per the germline V gene, CDR1 is MNHEY and CDR2 is SMNVEV (reference sequence). CDR3 nucleotide sequence: TGTGCCAGCAAGCGGAACACCGGGGAGCTGTTTTTT. As protein: CASKRNTGELFF.

V and J are TRBV7-9 and TRBJ1-2; D is possibly TRBD1 (5 bases). Trimming pared 3 bases from V and 1 base from J, leaving 12 bases between. This CDR3 is built from 15 residues. Germline values: CDR1 SEHNR, CDR2 FQNEAQ (reference sequence). The CDR3 here is CASSLGSTDNYGYTF. CDR3 sequence (DNA): TGTGCCAGCAGCTTGGGGTCGACAGATAACTATGGCTACACCTTC.

The chain combines TRBV6-1 with TRBJ1-3; D might be TRBD1 (5 bases). This CDR3 region has 14 residues. Germline CDR1 MNHNS, CDR2 SASEGT. With 10 bases removed from V and 0 bases from J, the gap between germline ends came to 13 bases. The CDR3 DNA is TGTGCCACCTCACACAGGACCTCTGGAAACACCATATATTTT. This sequence encodes CATSHRTSGNTIYF.